This is a list of T cell receptor beta chains from one sample in a study of blood T cell repertoires in COVID-19. Here immunoSEQ multiplex PCR was the method, and the copy in TCRdb shows in-frame clones only, minus some. The top ten clones hold about 4.2% of a sample with 95,000 to 150,000 clones, 82% of them seen once. Sequenced: peripheral blood. The origin of the receptors is a woman between 70 and 85 years old with acute or convalescent COVID-19. Both conserved end residues are trimmed from each CDR3. The D gene is left open where the match is weak.

d_call j_call v_call cdr3_aa
- TRBJ1-1 TRBV12-3/TRBV12-4 ASSFVGSEAF
TRBD1 TRBJ1-3 TRBV4-2 ASSQDGTVNTIY
- TRBJ2-3 TRBV27 ASSPLWRGTSTDTQY
- TRBJ1-5 TRBV11-2 ASSRGGAYSNQPQH
- TRBJ2-7 TRBV5-5 ATGSRVREQY
- TRBJ2-1 TRBV6-2/TRBV6-3 ASSYGRGLRNEQF
- TRBJ2-5 TRBV7-2 ASSVGAGAQETQY
- TRBJ2-2 TRBV21-1 ASSKRRQANTGELF
TRBD1 TRBJ2-5 TRBV4-3 ASSRERPGGGQETQY
- TRBJ2-1 TRBV5-1 ASSLGLSEQF
TRBD1 TRBJ1-2 TRBV15 ATSRDRTGGDGYT